This T cell receptor beta chain was obtained from a study of Graves' ophthalmopathy and Graves' hyperthyroidism. Notes on the study in general: A 13-signature model separated ophthalmopathy from stable hyperthyroidism, around 88% sensitivity, roughly 80% specificity.

Symptoms, serum thyroxine and TRAb, thyroid ultrasound, and orbital computed tomography formed the diagnostic basis. The authors amplified TCR beta CDR3 regions, and they did so from RNA transcripts for repertoire sequencing. After a first-round RT-PCR with HTBI primers, a second-round multiplex PCR was run. MiXCR, run by TCRdb on the multiplex PCR reads, gives a single entry per CDR3 protein. The sample consists of about 600,000 distinct CDR3 sequences, about 40% of them appearing once. Per the germline V gene, CDR1 is SQVTM and CDR2 is ANQGSEA. This CDR3 has 11 amino acids. V trimming: 7 bases; J trimming: 4 bases; junction bases outside the gene matches: 3. Turning to this clonotype: Its matching antigen is unknown.

The sequence was collected from an adult man with Graves' hyperthyroidism. Source material: peripheral blood or thyroid tissue (not recorded which). The J gene is TRBJ1-2, the V gene TRBV29-1; the match to TRBD1 covers 7 bases. The CDR3 protein is CSGTGLYGYTF. The DNA of the CDR3 is TGCAGCGGGACAGGCCTCTATGGCTACACCTTC.